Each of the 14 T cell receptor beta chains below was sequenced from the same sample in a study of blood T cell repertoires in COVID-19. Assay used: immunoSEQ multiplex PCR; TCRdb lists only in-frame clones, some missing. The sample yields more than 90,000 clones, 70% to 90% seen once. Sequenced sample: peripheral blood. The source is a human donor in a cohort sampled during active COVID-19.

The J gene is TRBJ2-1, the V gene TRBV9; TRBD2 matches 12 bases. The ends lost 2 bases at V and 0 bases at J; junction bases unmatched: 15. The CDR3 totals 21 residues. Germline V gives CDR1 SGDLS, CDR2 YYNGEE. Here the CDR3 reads CASSVGLRLAGAPSSYNEQFF. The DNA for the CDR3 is TGTGCCAGCAGCGTGGGACTTCGACTAGCGGGGGCCCCGAGCTCCTACAATGAGCAGTTCTTC.

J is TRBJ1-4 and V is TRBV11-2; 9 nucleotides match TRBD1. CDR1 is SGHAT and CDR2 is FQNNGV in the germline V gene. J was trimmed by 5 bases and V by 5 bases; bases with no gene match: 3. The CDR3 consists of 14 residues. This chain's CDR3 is CASSPDRGNEKLFF. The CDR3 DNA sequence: TGTGCCAGCAGCCCCGACAGGGGGAATGAAAAACTGTTTTTT.

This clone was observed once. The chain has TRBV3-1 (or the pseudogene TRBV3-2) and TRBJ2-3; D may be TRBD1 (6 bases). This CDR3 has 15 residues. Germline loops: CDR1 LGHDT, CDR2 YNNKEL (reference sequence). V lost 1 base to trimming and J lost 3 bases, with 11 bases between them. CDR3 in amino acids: CASSQVTGPTDTQYF. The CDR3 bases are TGTGCCAGCAGCCAAGTGACAGGCCCTACAGATACGCAGTATTTT.

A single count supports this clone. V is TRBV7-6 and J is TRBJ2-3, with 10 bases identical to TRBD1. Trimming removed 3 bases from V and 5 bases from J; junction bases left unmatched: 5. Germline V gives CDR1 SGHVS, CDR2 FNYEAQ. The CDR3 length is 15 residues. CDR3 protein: CASSFFGQGVDTQYF. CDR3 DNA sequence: TGTGCCAGCAGCTTTTTCGGACAGGGGGTAGATACGCAGTATTTT.

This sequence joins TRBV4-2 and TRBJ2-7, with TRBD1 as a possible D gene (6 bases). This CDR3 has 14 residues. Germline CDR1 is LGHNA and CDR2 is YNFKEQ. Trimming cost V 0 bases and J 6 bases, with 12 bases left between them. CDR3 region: CASSQDNQGIEQYF. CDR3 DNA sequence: TGTGCCAGCAGCCAAGATAACCAGGGGATCGAGCAGTACTTC.

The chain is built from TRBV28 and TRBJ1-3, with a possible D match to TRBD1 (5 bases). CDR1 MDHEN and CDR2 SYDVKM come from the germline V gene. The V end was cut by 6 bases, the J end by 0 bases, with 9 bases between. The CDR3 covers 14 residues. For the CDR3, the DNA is TGTGCCAGCAGCCCGGACATCTCTGGAAACACCATATATTTT. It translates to CASSPDISGNTIYF.

DNA for the CDR3: TGTGCCAGCAGCCTAGTTTATAATGGCTACACCTTC. Its protein product is CASSLVYNGYTF. The J gene is TRBJ1-2, the V gene TRBV11-2, with D uncertain. CDR1 is SGHAT and CDR2 is FQNNGV in the germline V gene. V was pared by 5 bases and J by 6 bases, with 10 bases between. CDR3 size: 12 residues.

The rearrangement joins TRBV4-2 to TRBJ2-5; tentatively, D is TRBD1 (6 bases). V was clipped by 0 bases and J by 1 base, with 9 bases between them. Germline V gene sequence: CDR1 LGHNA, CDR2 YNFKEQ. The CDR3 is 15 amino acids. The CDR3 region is CASSQEQGFQETQYF. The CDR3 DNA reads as TGTGCCAGCAGCCAAGAACAGGGCTTCCAAGAGACCCAGTACTTC.

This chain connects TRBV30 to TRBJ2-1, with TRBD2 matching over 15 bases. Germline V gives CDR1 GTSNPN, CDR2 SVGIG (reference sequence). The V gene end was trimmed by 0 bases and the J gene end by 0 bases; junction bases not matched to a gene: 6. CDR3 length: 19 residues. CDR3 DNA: TGTGCCTGGAGTGTGGGGACTAGCGGGAGGCCGAGCTCCTACAATGAGCAGTTCTTC. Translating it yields CAWSVGTSGRPSSYNEQFF. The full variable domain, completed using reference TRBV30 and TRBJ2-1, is SQTIHQWPATLVQPVGSPLSLECTVEGTSNPNLYWYRQAAGRGLQLLFYSVGIGQISSEVPQNLSASRPQDRQFILSSKKLLLSDSGFYLCAWSVGTSGRPSSYNEQFFGPGTRLTVL.

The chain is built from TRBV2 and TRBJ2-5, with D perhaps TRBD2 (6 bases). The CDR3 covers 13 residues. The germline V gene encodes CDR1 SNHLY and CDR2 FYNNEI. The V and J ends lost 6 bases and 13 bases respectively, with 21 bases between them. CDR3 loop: CASRPTGTRPWYF. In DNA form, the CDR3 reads TGTGCCAGCAGACCAACCGGGACTCGACCATGGTACTTC. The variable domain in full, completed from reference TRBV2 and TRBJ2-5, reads EPEVTQTPSHQVTQMGQEVILRCVPISNHLYFYWYRQILGQKVEFLVSFYNNEISEKSEIFDDQFSVERPDGSNFTLKIRSTKLEDSAMYFCASRPTGTRPWYFGPGTRLLVL.

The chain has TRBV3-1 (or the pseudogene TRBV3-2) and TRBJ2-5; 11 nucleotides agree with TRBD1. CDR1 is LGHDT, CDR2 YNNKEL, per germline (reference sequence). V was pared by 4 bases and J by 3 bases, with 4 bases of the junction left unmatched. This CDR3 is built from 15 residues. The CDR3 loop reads CASSRPGQGEETQYF. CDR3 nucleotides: TGTGCCAGCAGCCGGCCGGGACAGGGGGAAGAGACCCAGTACTTC.

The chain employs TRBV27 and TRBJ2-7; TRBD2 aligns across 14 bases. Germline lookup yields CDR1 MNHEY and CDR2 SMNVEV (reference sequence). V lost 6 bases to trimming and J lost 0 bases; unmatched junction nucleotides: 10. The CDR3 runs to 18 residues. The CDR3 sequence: CASRYSMGLAGDSYEQYF. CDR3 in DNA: TGTGCCAGCAGGTATAGCATGGGACTAGCGGGAGACTCCTACGAGCAGTACTTC.

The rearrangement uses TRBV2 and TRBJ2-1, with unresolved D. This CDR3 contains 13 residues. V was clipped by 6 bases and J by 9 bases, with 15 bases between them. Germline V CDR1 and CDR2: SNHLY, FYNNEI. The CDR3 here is CASSAPPRIEQFF. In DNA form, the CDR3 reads TGTGCCAGCAGCGCGCCCCCTCGAATTGAGCAGTTCTTC.

As DNA, the CDR3 is TGTGCCAGCAGCCAAGATCGAGGCAGGGCAGGCACGTCTGGGGCCAACGTCCTGACTTTC. It yields the protein CASSQDRGRAGTSGANVLTF. The chain couples TRBV4-2 to TRBJ2-6; tentatively, D is TRBD1 (5 bases). CDR3 size: 20 residues. V was shortened by 0 bases and J by 1 base, with 19 bases between the two germline ends. Germline CDR1 reads LGHNA; CDR2 reads YNFKEQ.